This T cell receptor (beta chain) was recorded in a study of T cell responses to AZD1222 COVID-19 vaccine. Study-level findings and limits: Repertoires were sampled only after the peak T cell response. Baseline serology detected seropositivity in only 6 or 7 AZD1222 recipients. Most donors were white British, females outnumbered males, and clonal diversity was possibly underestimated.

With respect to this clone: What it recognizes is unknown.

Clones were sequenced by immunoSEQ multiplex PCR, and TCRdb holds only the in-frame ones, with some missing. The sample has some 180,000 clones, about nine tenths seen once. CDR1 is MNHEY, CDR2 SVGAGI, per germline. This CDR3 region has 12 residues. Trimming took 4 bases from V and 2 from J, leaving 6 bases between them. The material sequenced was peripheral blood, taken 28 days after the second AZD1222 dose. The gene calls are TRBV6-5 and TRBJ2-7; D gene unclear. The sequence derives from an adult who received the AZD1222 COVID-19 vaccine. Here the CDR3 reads CASSSLTYEQYF. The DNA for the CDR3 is TGTGCCAGCAGTTCCCTCACCTACGAGCAGTACTTC.